This note documents a single T cell receptor (beta chain) sequence. Its antigen is unidentified. This record comes from a study of cytomegalovirus exposure and HLA in healthy donors. Both 60 Vbeta primers and 13 Jbeta primers went into the PCR. Repertoires were generated with immunoSEQ multiplex PCR, while TCRdb's copy carries only in-frame clones and drops some. The listing records fewer than 85,000 clones. Findings and limits, study-wide: Cytomegalovirus-associated TCR beta chains were listed, numbering 164. Later analysis associated a missense DCLRE1C variant with TCR beta V- and J-gene trimming.

Germline CDR1 is LGHNA and CDR2 is YNFKEQ. The CDR3 has 16 amino acids. V gave up 0 bases and J gave up 5 bases, with 16 bases separating them. Source material: PBMCs. This sequence was found in a woman in her forties in good health and CMV-seropositive. The J gene is TRBJ1-2, the V gene TRBV4-2; weak D call: TRBD1 (5 bases). Here the CDR3 DNA reads TGTGCCAGCAGCCAAGATCCTCAGGGTGGAGGGTATGGCTACACCTTC. It is translated as CASSQDPQGGGYGYTF.